The T cell receptor beta chain under discussion was sequenced for a study of blood T cells in healthy people across ages. Germline CDR1 reads MNHEY; CDR2 reads SMNVEV (reference sequence). This CDR3 is 13 amino acids long. The germline V and J ends were trimmed by 9 bases and 3 bases, with 12 bases remaining between them. Combining a sample-barcoded 5' primer with a J-beta primer mix, a second PCR ran for roughly 6 to 12 cycles. In TCRdb, the 5' RACE reads were re-called with MiXCR into one record per CDR3 protein. The sample has 1.6 million or so distinct CDR3 sequences, 34% seen once; the top ten hold 11%.

Source material: blood. The receptor comes from a woman aged 25 to 39 in good health. The V call is TRBV27, the J call TRBJ1-5; tentative D call: TRBD1 (5 bases). CDR3 loop: CASPGRDNQPQHF. The CDR3 DNA follows: TGTGCCAGTCCGGGACGGGACAATCAGCCCCAGCATTTT.